The 16 T cell receptor beta chains reported below all come from one sample, sequenced in a study of T-cell memory formation after mild COVID-19. TCRdb independently ran MiXCR on the 5' RACE reads; one entry per CDR3 protein. The sample lists roughly 300,000 distinct CDR3 sequences, over 7% occurring once. The sequenced sample was PBMCs or a T cell subset sorted from them (not recorded which). The receptors come from a man between 18 and 29 years old who had mild COVID-19 (a few samples of this study predate the infection). Cell type and time point are not known.

The rearrangement uses TRBV12-3 or TRBV12-4 and TRBJ2-3; possibly TRBD2 for D (5 bases). V gave up 3 bases and J gave up 8 bases, with 12 bases separating them. The CDR3 extends over 13 amino acids. The CDR3 reads CASSFGGASTQYF. The CDR3 nucleotides are TGTGCCAGCAGTTTTGGAGGAGCGAGTACGCAGTATTTT.

This clonotype was counted a few times. The chain couples TRBV29-1 to TRBJ1-3; D is undetermined. Germline assignment: CDR1 SQVTM and CDR2 ANQGSEA. V was cut by 5 bases and J by 2 bases, with 10 bases left in between. There are 13 residues in the CDR3. The CDR3 nucleotides read TGCAGCGTTTGGGGTTCGGCTGGAAACACCATATATTTT. It translates to CSVWGSAGNTIYF. The complete variable domain, with remaining parts taken from reference TRBV29-1 and TRBJ1-3, reads SAVISQKPSRDICQRGTSLTIQCQVDSQVTMMFWYRQQPGQSLTLIATANQGSEATYESGFVIDKFPISRPNLTFSTLTVSNMSPEDSSIYLCSVWGSAGNTIYFGEGSWLTVV.

The J gene is TRBJ2-6, the V gene TRBV28, with D perhaps matching TRBD1 (5 bases). Between the trimmed V and J ends, which lost 8 bases and 8 bases, there was a span of 13 bases. Germline loops: CDR1 MDHEN, CDR2 SYDVKM. The CDR3 has 13 amino acids. The CDR3 DNA is TGTGCCAGCCAGAATCCAGGGACCAACGTCCTGACTTTC. Encoded protein: CASQNPGTNVLTF.

This clonotype was counted a few times. This rearrangement joins TRBV5-1 to TRBJ1-1; the D gene is possibly TRBD1 (6 bases). V lost 4 bases to trimming and J lost 0 bases, with 13 bases between them. CDR1 and CDR2 (germline): SGHRS, YFSETQ. The CDR3 contains 15 residues. The CDR3 bases are TGCGCCAGCAGCCTCGGACAGATTATGAACACTGAAGCTTTCTTT. This sequence encodes CASSLGQIMNTEAFF. Filled out from reference TRBV5-1 and TRBJ1-1, the complete variable domain reads KAGVTQTPRYLIKTRGQQVTLSCSPISGHRSVSWYQQTPGQGLQFLFEYFSETQRNKGNFPGRFSGRQFSNSRSEMNVSTLELGDSALYLCASSLGQIMNTEAFFGQGTRLTVV.

This clonotype was seen only a few times. The V call is TRBV6-6, the J call TRBJ1-1; D is possibly TRBD1 (5 bases). The CDR3 loop spans 12 amino acids. CDR1 MNHNY and CDR2 SVGAGI come from the germline V gene (reference sequence). Trimming removed 5 bases from V and 8 bases from J, with 12 bases in between. The chain's CDR3 is CASSDAGWEAFF. The CDR3 bases are TGTGCCAGCAGTGACGCAGGGTGGGAAGCTTTCTTT.

This clonotype was seen only a few times. The chain has TRBV9 and TRBJ2-5; D not certain. Trimming pared 0 bases from V and 7 bases from J, leaving 16 bases between. The CDR3 is made up of 15 amino acids. Germline V lookup: CDR1 SGDLS, CDR2 YYNGEE. The chain's CDR3 is CASSVGWAWGWTQYF. CDR3 nucleotides: TGTGCCAGCAGCGTAGGGTGGGCTTGGGGTTGGACCCAGTACTTC.

In its sample, this clonotype was seen many times. The V and J genes are TRBV12-3 or TRBV12-4 and TRBJ1-4; no clear D gene. V was shortened by 3 bases and J by 3 bases, with 5 bases between the two germline ends. CDR3 length: 13 amino acids. The CDR3 loop is CASSLLANEKLFF. The CDR3 DNA sequence: TGTGCCAGCAGTTTGTTGGCTAATGAAAAACTGTTTTTT.

This clonotype was detected only a few times. The V call is TRBV6-2 or TRBV6-3, the J call TRBJ2-7; 9 bases match TRBD1. CDR1 MNHEY and CDR2 SVGEGT come from the germline V gene. The ends lost 6 bases at V and 7 bases at J; junction bases unmatched: 7. This CDR3 has 13 amino acids. In nucleotides, the CDR3 is TGTGCCAGCAGGCGGACAGGGGTCGGGGAGCAGTACGTC. Protein sequence: CASRRTGVGEQYV.

The sample holds a few counts of this clonotype. The chain employs TRBV27 and TRBJ1-6; no firm D call. Looked up from germline, CDR1 is MNHEY and CDR2 is SMNVEV (reference sequence). The length of the CDR3 is 15 residues. V lost 4 bases, J lost 2 bases, and 9 bases lay in between. The CDR3 spells CASSWGRPYNSPLHF. DNA for the CDR3: TGTGCCAGCAGTTGGGGTCGTCCCTATAATTCACCCCTCCACTTT.

The chain has TRBV7-3 and TRBJ2-3; TRBD2 might be the D (5 bases). Per germline, CDR1 SGHTA and CDR2 FQGTGA. This CDR3 comprises 15 residues. Trimming left V 5 bases short and J 1 base short, with 13 bases between. The CDR3 spells CASSESWRGTDTQYF. In DNA form, the CDR3 reads TGTGCCAGCAGCGAATCATGGCGGGGCACAGATACGCAGTATTTT.

This clonotype came up many times. V is TRBV7-8 and J is TRBJ1-5; 8 nucleotides align to TRBD1. Trimming removed 5 bases from V and 0 bases from J; junction bases left unmatched: 12. CDR3 length: 18 residues. Germline lookup yields CDR1 SGHVS and CDR2 FQNEAQ. Here the CDR3 DNA reads TGTGCCAGCAGCCCCAGGGACAGGAGTGGATATAGCAATCAGCCCCAGCATTTT. Residues: CASSPRDRSGYSNQPQHF.

This clonotype turned up a few times. This chain links TRBV7-6 with TRBJ2-3, with 10 bases lining up with TRBD2. Trimming removed 0 bases from V and 2 bases from J; junction bases left unmatched: 5. This CDR3 contains 17 residues. Germline V gene lookup returns CDR1 SGHVS and CDR2 FNYEAQ. Written as DNA, the CDR3 is TGTGCCAGCAGCTTAGCCCGCACTAGCGGGGCCACAGATACGCAGTATTTT. As protein: CASSLARTSGATDTQYF.

This clonotype has at least ten counts. This rearrangement joins TRBV20-1 to TRBJ2-7, with TRBD1 matching 7 bases. CDR1 is DFQATT and CDR2 is SNEGSKA in the germline V gene (reference sequence). This CDR3 comprises 14 residues. V dropped 5 bases and J dropped 2; count of bases not matched to a gene: 9. CDR3: CSALGQYNTYEQYV. The CDR3 DNA reads as TGCAGTGCTCTGGGACAGTATAACACCTACGAGCAGTACGTC.

This clonotype was seen only a few times. The chain links TRBV23-1 to TRBJ2-7; 11 nucleotides align to TRBD1. TRBV23-1 is known as an ORF, though its function is uncertain. The CDR3 extends over 17 amino acids. With V trimmed by 0 bases and J by 2 bases, 6 bases remained unmatched. The CDR3: CASSQSRTGGSTYEQYV. DNA of the CDR3: TGCGCCAGCAGTCAATCGAGGACAGGGGGCTCGACCTACGAGCAGTACGTC.

J is TRBJ1-6 and V is TRBV7-2; 8 nucleotides agree with TRBD1. V shed 5 bases, J shed 7 bases, and the junction held 10 bases outside the gene matches. The CDR3 spans 16 residues. CDR1 and CDR2 from the germline V gene are SGHTA and FQGNSA. The CDR3 nucleotides are TGTGCCAGCAGCGCCGACAGGGGCACCTTCAATTCACCCCTCCACTTT. This translates into CASSADRGTFNSPLHF.

This rearrangement joins TRBV18 to TRBJ2-7, with D unclear. The germline V and J ends were trimmed by 0 bases and 3 bases, with 6 bases remaining between them. This CDR3 is 13 amino acids long. Germline V gene lookup returns CDR1 KGHSH and CDR2 LQKENI. Written as DNA, the CDR3 is TGTGCCAGCTCACCACCTGACTTCTACGAGCAGTACTTC. This gives the protein CASSPPDFYEQYF.